Sequencing of this T cell receptor beta chain was carried out in a study of blood T cell repertoires in COVID-19. Study overall: From the United States, Italy and Spain came samples of acute and convalescent COVID-19. Nucleic acid was either cDNA or gDNA, and it came from T cells, B-cell-depleted T cells, or PBMCs.

Clones were read by immunoSEQ multiplex PCR, and TCRdb kept only the in-frame ones, dropping some. The profile shows just over 250,000 clones, more than 70% of them singletons. Germline V gene sequence: CDR1 SGHVS, CDR2 FQNEAQ. Trimming cost V 6 bases and J 4 bases, with 12 bases left between them. This CDR3 contains 14 residues. The rearrangement uses TRBV7-8 and TRBJ2-2; tentatively, D is TRBD1 (7 bases). This TCR came from a woman aged 45-65 years with acute or convalescent COVID-19. Sequencing was done on a sample of peripheral blood. For the CDR3, the DNA is TGTGCCAGCAGACGTCAGGGGGGCACCGGGGAGCTGTTTTTT. This gives the protein CASRRQGGTGELFF.